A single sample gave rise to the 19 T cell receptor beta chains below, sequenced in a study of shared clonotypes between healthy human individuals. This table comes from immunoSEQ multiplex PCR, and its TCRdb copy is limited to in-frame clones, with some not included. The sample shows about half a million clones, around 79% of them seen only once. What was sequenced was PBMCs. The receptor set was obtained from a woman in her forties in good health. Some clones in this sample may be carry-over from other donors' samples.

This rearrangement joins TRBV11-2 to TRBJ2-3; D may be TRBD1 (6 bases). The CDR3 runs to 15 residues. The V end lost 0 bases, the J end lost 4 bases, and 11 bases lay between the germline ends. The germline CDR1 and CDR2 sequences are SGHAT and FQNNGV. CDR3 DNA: TGTGCCAGCAGCTTAGATAGGGGGTGGTCAGATACGCAGTATTTT. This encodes CASSLDRGWSDTQYF.

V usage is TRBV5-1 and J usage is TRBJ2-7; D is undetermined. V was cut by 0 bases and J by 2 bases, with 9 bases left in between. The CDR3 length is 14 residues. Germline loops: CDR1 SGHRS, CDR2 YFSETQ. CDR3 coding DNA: TGCGCCAGCAGCTTGGTTGTAACCCCCTACGAGCAGTACTTC. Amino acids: CASSLVVTPYEQYF.

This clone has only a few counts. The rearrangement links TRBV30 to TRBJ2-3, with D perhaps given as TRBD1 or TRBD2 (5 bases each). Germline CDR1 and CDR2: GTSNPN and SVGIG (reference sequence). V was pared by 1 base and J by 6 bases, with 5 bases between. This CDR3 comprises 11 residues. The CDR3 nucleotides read TGTGCCTGGAGTGGGGGGGATACGCAGTATTTT. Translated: CAWSGGDTQYF.

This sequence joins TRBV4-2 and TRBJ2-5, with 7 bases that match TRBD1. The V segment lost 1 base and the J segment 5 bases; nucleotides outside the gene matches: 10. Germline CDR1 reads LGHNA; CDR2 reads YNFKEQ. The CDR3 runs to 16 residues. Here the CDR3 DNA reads TGTGCCAGCAGCCAAGGGTTGGGACAGTTAGGGGAGACCCAGTACTTC. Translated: CASSQGLGQLGETQYF.

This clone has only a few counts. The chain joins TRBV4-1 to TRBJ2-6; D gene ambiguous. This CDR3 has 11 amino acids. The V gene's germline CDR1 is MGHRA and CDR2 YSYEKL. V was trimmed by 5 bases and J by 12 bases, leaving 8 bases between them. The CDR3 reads CASSASRVLTF. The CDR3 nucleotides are TGCGCCAGCAGCGCCTCTCGCGTCCTGACTTTC.

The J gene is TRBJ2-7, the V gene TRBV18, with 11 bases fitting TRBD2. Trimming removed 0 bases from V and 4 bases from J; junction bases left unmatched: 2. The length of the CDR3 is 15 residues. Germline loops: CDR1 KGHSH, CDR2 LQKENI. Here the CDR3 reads CASSPPTSGSYEQYF. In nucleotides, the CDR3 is TGTGCCAGCTCACCACCTACTAGCGGGAGTTACGAGCAGTACTTC. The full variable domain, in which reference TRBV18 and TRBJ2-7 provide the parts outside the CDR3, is NAGVMQNPRHLVRRRGQEARLRCSPMKGHSHVYWYRQLPEEGLKFMVYLQKENIIDESGMPKERFSAEFPKEGPSILRIQQVVRGDSAAYFCASSPPTSGSYEQYFGPGTRLTVT.

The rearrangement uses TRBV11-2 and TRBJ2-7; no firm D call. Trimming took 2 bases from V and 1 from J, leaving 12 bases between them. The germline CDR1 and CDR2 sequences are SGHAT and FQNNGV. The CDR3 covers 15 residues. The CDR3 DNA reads TGTGCCAGCAGCTTAACGTCTCCTACGTCCTACGAGCAGTACTTC. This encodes CASSLTSPTSYEQYF.

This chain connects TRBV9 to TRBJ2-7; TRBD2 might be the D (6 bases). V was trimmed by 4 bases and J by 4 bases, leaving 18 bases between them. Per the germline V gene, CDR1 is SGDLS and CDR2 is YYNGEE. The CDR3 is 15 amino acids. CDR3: CASSPTGTSAYEQYF. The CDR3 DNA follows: TGTGCCAGCAGCCCCACCGGGACTTCAGCGTACGAGCAGTACTTC.

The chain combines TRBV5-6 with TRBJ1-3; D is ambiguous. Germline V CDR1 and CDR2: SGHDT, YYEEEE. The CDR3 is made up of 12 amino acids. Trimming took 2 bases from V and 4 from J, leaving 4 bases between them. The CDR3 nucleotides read TGTGCCAGCAGCTTCGTCGGAAACACCATATATTTT. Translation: CASSFVGNTIYF.

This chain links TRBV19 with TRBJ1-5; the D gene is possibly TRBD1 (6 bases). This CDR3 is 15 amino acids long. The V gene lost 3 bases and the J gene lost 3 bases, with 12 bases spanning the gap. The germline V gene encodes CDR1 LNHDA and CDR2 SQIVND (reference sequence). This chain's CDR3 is CASSIRTALNQPQHF. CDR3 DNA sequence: TGTGCCAGTAGTATTCGGACAGCCCTCAATCAGCCCCAGCATTTT. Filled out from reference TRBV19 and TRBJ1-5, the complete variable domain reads DGGITQSPKYLFRKEGQNVTLSCEQNLNHDAMYWYRQDPGQGLRLIYYSQIVNDFQKGDIAEGYSVSREKKESFPLTVTSAQKNPTAFYLCASSIRTALNQPQHFGDGTRLSIL.

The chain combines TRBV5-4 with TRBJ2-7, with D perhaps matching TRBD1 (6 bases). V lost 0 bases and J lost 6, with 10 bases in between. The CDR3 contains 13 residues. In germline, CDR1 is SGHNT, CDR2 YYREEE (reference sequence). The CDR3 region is CASSLDRAGEQYF. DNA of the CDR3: TGTGCCAGCAGCTTGGACAGGGCAGGCGAGCAGTACTTC.

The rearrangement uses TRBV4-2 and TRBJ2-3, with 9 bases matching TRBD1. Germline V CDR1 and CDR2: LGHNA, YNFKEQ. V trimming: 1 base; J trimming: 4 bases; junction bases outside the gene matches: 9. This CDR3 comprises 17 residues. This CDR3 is CASSQGTGGEGADTQYF. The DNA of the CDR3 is TGTGCCAGCAGCCAAGGAACAGGGGGCGAAGGTGCAGATACGCAGTATTTT.

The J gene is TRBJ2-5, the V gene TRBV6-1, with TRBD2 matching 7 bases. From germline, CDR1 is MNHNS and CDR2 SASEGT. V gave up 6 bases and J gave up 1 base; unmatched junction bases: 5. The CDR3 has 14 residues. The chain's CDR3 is CASRWASGQETQYF. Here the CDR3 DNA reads TGTGCCAGCAGGTGGGCTAGCGGCCAAGAGACCCAGTACTTC.

This CDR3 is CASSGSGTGGNEQFF. CDR3 DNA sequence: TGCGCCAGCAGCGGGTCCGGGACAGGGGGGAATGAGCAGTTCTTC. This chain links TRBV5-1 with TRBJ2-1, with 11 positions matching TRBD1. V shed 4 bases and J 7 bases; nucleotides not matched to a gene: 7. The CDR3 contains 15 residues. The germline CDR1 and CDR2 sequences are SGHRS and YFSETQ.

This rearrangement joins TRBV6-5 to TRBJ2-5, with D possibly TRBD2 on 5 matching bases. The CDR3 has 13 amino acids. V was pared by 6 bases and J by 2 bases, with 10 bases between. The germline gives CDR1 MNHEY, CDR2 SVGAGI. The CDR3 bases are TGTGCCAGCAGCCCTCGGAGGCAAGAGACCCAGTACTTC. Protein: CASSPRRQETQYF.

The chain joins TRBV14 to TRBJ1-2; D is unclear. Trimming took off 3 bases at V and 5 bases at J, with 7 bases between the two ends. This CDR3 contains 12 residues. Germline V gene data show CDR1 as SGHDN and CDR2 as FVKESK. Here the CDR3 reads CASSQDQYGYTF. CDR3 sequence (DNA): TGTGCCAGCAGCCAGGACCAATATGGCTACACCTTC.

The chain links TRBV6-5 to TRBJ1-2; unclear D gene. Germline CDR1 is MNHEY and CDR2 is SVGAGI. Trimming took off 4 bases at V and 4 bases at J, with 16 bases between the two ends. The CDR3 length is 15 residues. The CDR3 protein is CASSFRQLGSYGYTF. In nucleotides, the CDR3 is TGTGCCAGCAGTTTCCGGCAGCTGGGTTCCTATGGCTACACCTTC.

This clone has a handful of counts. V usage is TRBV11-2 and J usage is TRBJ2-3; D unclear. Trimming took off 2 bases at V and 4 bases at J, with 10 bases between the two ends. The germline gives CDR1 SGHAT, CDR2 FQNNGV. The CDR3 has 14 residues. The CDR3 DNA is TGTGCCAGCAGCTTATCTTCGACTGCAGATACGCAGTATTTT. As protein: CASSLSSTADTQYF.

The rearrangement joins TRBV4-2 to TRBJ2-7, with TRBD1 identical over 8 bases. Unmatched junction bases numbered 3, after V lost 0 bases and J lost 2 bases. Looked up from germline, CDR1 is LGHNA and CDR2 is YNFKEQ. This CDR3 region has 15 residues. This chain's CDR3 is CASSQEWTGPYEQYF. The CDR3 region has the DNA TGTGCCAGCAGCCAAGAATGGACAGGGCCCTACGAGCAGTACTTC.